This entry concerns a single TCR beta chain. It lacks a known antigen. The sample holds no much larger clone one base away, and base qualities are not on file. The donors were healthy, HIV-negative adults with no recently reported acute infections or vaccinations. Only Caucasian adults living in Nashville, Tennessee, USA were represented among the donors. CD4+ T cells were enriched by magnetic negative selection, after which naive cells were positively selected on CD45RA and the negative fraction was taken as the memory subset. After blood collection by leukapheresis, PBMCs were isolated using Ficoll-Histopaque density gradient centrifugation and then cryopreserved in the vapor phase of liquid nitrogen. Purity and quantity of every magnetically sorted T cell population were checked by analytical flow cytometry. Each sorted fraction had its genomic DNA isolated and then quantified by UV absorbance on a Nanodrop 2000c.

Using the deep immunoSEQ assay, multiplex PCR amplified TCR CDR3 regions from genomic DNA. For each cell subset, the extracted genomic DNA was distributed evenly across all wells of several immunoSEQ 96-well plates, and each plate served as one replicate. For sorted subsets, each replicate PCR was loaded with roughly 190 ng genomic DNA, equivalent to 25,000 to 35,000 T cell genomes. Purified libraries were measured with a Qubit 3.0 fluorometer, size-checked on a Bioanalyzer 2100, and measured again with the KAPA Library Quantification kit. Each immunoSEQ 96-well plate was sequenced on its own single-read 150-cycle Illumina NextSeq 550 flow cell. The authors' pipeline ran thus. The immunoSEQ output contained only junctional sequences without quality scores, so filtering could not match that applied to full-length reads. To assign V/J genes and CDR3, sequences were annotated using PyIR, a Python wrapper for IgBLAST v1.9, with IMGT germline references. Reads with weak V/J assignments (E-value above 1e-6), missing CDR3, stop codons, out-of-frame junctions, or ambiguous translated residues were removed. A V3J clonotype was defined by an identical inferred V gene, J gene, and CDR3 amino acid sequence. Percentage overlap between repertoires was calculated by dividing the number of shared unique clonotypes by the size of the smaller repertoire. Repertoire richness was assessed with RTK rarefaction, the Chao1 estimator, and Recon v2.1 estimates of unobserved clonotypes. Generation probabilities were computed with OLGA for all TCRbeta clonotypes obtained by the gDNA method from a handful of donors. The table was pulled from immuneACCESS by TCRdb, which kept in-frame rearrangements only. Such tables lose some clones; where checked, under half of the loss comes from unresolved V genes, and the rest has no known cause. V and J calls plus clone size are reproduced from that table; the DNA served to infer D and trimming. Across this sample there are some 2,000,000 clones, with 85% to 95% seen only once. Around 0.13% of the sample goes to the ten largest clones.

The entry originates in a study of shared clonotypes between healthy human individuals (TCRdb year 2020). Regarding the complete study: Three men and two women, aged 18 to 49 years, made up the cohort. For each donor, CD4 naive and CD4 memory were each given three plates, CD8 naive was given two plates, and CD8 memory was given one plate. Blood TCR repertoires of a handful of healthy adults were deeply sequenced to estimate repertoire size and the extent of clonotype sharing between individuals. Different laboratories and diverse techniques were used to prepare libraries and sequence TCR repertoires, to increase sequencing depth and limit assay-specific biases. Leukapheresis yielded between about 0.9 and 9.5 billion PBMCs per donor. Study-wide findings and limitations: Because the study included only a small number of donors, the genetic and exposure-history diversity represented was limited. About 4.5% of naive CD4, 3% to 3.5% of naive CD8, roughly 2.5% of memory CD4, and approximately 0.4% of memory CD8 clonotypes were shared across a few donors. Pairwise subsampling indicated that sequencing depth was expected to affect the degree of clonotype sharing among donors. Compared with non-shared clonotypes, the clonotypes found in all four sorted-subset donors had higher generation probabilities. Estimated clonotype richness was generally larger for naive than for memory subsets. Only blood was sampled, and tissue TCR repertoires likely differ from those in blood. Incomplete sequencing was indicated by rarefaction of sorted-subset datasets, despite the large sequencing depth.

Measured from the cysteine to the phenylalanine, the CDR3 is 16 residues long. Of the read, only the CDR3 DNA is kept; its 48 bases are in frame from base 1. Trimming removed 0 bases from V and 5 bases from J, leaving 14 bases between the germline ends. CDR1 LGHNT and CDR2 FRNRAP were looked up in the germline V gene. This sequence uses TRBV12-5 and TRBJ2-1, with the D gene possibly TRBD1 or TRBD2, each one fitting 5 bases. The TCR sequence derives from a man aged 18 to 29 in good health. The specimen sequenced was naive CD4+ T cells sorted from blood. This sample's cell subset or site label indicates: CD45RA+ positively selected. The DNA sequence is given as TGTGCTAGTGGTTTGGTACTGGGACGCGAGAACAATGAGCAGTTCTTC. This translates into CASGLVLGRENNEQFF. Extended through the reference TRBV12-5 and TRBJ2-1 proteins, this CDR3 yields the full variable domain: DARVTQTPRHKVTEMGQEVTMRCQPILGHNTVFWYRQTMMQGLELLAYFRNRAPLDDSGMPKDRFSAEMPDATLATLKIQPSEPRDSAVYFCASGLVLGRENNEQFFGPGTRLTVL.